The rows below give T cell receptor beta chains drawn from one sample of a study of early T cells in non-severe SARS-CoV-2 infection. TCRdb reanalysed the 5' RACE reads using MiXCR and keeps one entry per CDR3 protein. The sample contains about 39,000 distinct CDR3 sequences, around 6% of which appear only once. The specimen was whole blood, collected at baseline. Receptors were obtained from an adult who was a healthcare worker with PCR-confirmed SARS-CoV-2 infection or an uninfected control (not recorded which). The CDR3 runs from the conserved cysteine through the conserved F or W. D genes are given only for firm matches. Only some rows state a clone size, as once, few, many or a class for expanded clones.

DNA: TGTGCTAGTGCCGGGACAGGGGGCTCCTACGAGCAGTACTTC; CDR3: CASAGTGGSYEQYF; J: TRBJ2-7; D: TRBD1; size: NA; V: TRBV12-5
DNA: TGTGCCAGCAGTGAAGGACAGGGTTGGGGCAATGAGCAGTTCTTC; CDR3: CASSEGQGWGNEQFF; J: TRBJ2-1; D: TRBD1; size: many; V: TRBV6-4
DNA: TGTGCCACCAGTCAGGCAGATACGCAGTATTTT; CDR3: CATSQADTQYF; J: TRBJ2-3; D: NA; size: few; V: TRBV24-1
DNA: TGTGCCAGCAGACCGGGGGGTAGCTACACCTTC; CDR3: CASRPGGSYTF; J: TRBJ1-2; D: NA; size: many; V: TRBV6-1
DNA: TGTGCCTGGAGCGACAGGGGCGACATTCAGTACTTC; CDR3: CAWSDRGDIQYF; J: TRBJ2-4; D: TRBD1; size: many; V: TRBV30
DNA: TGCAGTGCTAGAGTACTATCCGTAGGGACCGGGGAGCTGTTTTTT; CDR3: CSARVLSVGTGELFF; J: TRBJ2-2; D: NA; size: NA; V: TRBV20-1
DNA: TGTGCCAGCAGTCGGAAGACTAGTCCCGAAATCTTC; CDR3: CASSRKTSPEIF; J: TRBJ2-1; D: NA; size: NA; V: TRBV6-5
DNA: TGCAGTGCTAGAAGTGGACTAGGGGCTAGCACAGATACGCAGTATTTT; CDR3: CSARSGLGASTDTQYF; J: TRBJ2-3; D: TRBD2; size: many; V: TRBV20-1
DNA: TGTGCCAGCAGCTTGGGCCTAGCGGGGGCCATCCAAGAGACCCAGTACTTC; CDR3: CASSLGLAGAIQETQYF; J: TRBJ2-5; D: TRBD2; size: NA; V: TRBV14
DNA: TGTGCCAGCAGTGACAGGGGATGGGATCAGCCCCAGCATTTT; CDR3: CASSDRGWDQPQHF; J: TRBJ1-5; D: NA; size: many; V: TRBV25-1
DNA: TGTGCCAGCAGTTTAACTCAGGGAGGCTACACCTTC; CDR3: CASSLTQGGYTF; J: TRBJ1-2; D: NA; size: many; V: TRBV12-3/TRBV12-4
DNA: TGTGCCAGCAGCCTTGGGACCAACGTCCTGACTTTC; CDR3: CASSLGTNVLTF; J: TRBJ2-6; D: NA; size: many; V: TRBV5-8
DNA: TGCGCCAGCAGCCGAGACAATTTCGGTGAGCAGTTCTTC; CDR3: CASSRDNFGEQFF; J: TRBJ2-1; D: NA; size: medium-sized; V: TRBV5-1
DNA: TGTGCCATCAGTGACGGGACAGGGATAGAGACCCAGTACTTC; CDR3: CAISDGTGIETQYF; J: TRBJ2-5; D: TRBD1; size: few; V: TRBV10-3
DNA: TGCGCCAGCAGCCAGGGACTAGCGGGAGATTACGAGCAGTACTTC; CDR3: CASSQGLAGDYEQYF; J: TRBJ2-7; D: TRBD2; size: many; V: TRBV4-1
DNA: TGTGTCAGCAGCTCTGGACAGGTCAATGAGCAGTTCTTC; CDR3: CVSSSGQVNEQFF; J: TRBJ2-1; D: TRBD1; size: NA; V: TRBV28
DNA: TGTGCCAGTAATAAGAGCGGGGAAAAAAGGCCCCAGCATTTT; CDR3: CASNKSGEKRPQHF; J: TRBJ1-5; D: NA; size: many; V: TRBV19
DNA: TGTGCCAGCAGCCCGGACAGCGGAGGAGAGACCCAGTACTTC; CDR3: CASSPDSGGETQYF; J: TRBJ2-5; D: NA; size: many; V: TRBV7-2
DNA: TGTGCCAGCAGCGTGGGACAGTTCTCCTACGAGCAGTACTTC; CDR3: CASSVGQFSYEQYF; J: TRBJ2-7; D: TRBD1; size: many; V: TRBV6-2/TRBV6-3
DNA: TGCAGCGTGACCACCGGGACTAGCTTCTACGAGCAGTACTTC; CDR3: CSVTTGTSFYEQYF; J: TRBJ2-7; D: TRBD2; size: many; V: TRBV29-1
DNA: TGTGCCAGCAGTCCTCAGGGAGCTAACTATGGCTACACCTTC; CDR3: CASSPQGANYGYTF; J: TRBJ1-2; D: NA; size: many; V: TRBV6-5
DNA: TGTGCCAGCAGTTACTCGAGGGACAGGGGGGACTACGAGCAGTACTTC; CDR3: CASSYSRDRGDYEQYF; J: TRBJ2-7; D: TRBD1; size: many; V: TRBV6-6
DNA: TGTGCCAGCAGTTACATAGTTAGCGGATTCCCCTACGAGCAGTACTTC; CDR3: CASSYIVSGFPYEQYF; J: TRBJ2-7; D: NA; size: many; V: TRBV6-5
DNA: TGCAGCGTCCTACAGGATTTCTACGAGCAGTACTTC; CDR3: CSVLQDFYEQYF; J: TRBJ2-7; D: NA; size: NA; V: TRBV29-1
DNA: TGCAGTGCCATTACCCAGGGGACCACTCTCTATAGCAATCAGCCCCAGCATTTT; CDR3: CSAITQGTTLYSNQPQHF; J: TRBJ1-5; D: NA; size: many; V: TRBV20-1
DNA: TGTGCCAGCACTCAGACGGGACAGGGCCAATGGAGGGGGGCCAACGTCCTGACTTTC; CDR3: CASTQTGQGQWRGANVLTF; J: TRBJ2-6; D: TRBD1; size: many; V: TRBV27
DNA: TGTGCCAGCAGCTTAGCGAACAGGGAGCAGTTCTTC; CDR3: CASSLANREQFF; J: TRBJ2-1; D: NA; size: many; V: TRBV7-2
DNA: TGTGCCTGGTCGGACAGGGAATGGCCCCAGCATTTT; CDR3: CAWSDREWPQHF; J: TRBJ1-5; D: TRBD1; size: many; V: TRBV30
DNA: TGCAGTGCTAGAGCCTTCGGACAGGGTGGAACCTACGAGCAGTACTTC; CDR3: CSARAFGQGGTYEQYF; J: TRBJ2-7; D: TRBD1; size: NA; V: TRBV20-1
DNA: TGTGCCAATCGGGCCGAGTTCTCTGGAAACACCATATATTTT; CDR3: CANRAEFSGNTIYF; J: TRBJ1-3; D: NA; size: many; V: TRBV12-3/TRBV12-4
DNA: TGTGCCAGCAGCGTCCGGGGCTCCCTAGTTGTAAATGAGCAGTTCTTC; CDR3: CASSVRGSLVVNEQFF; J: TRBJ2-1; D: NA; size: many; V: TRBV9
DNA: TGTGCCAGCAGCTCGGACAGGGGTCCCTATGGCTACACCTTC; CDR3: CASSSDRGPYGYTF; J: TRBJ1-2; D: TRBD1; size: many; V: TRBV7-2
DNA: TGTGCCAGCAGCTTGCCCCGGGGGGGCCGTGAGCAGTTCTTC; CDR3: CASSLPRGGREQFF; J: TRBJ2-1; D: TRBD2; size: few; V: TRBV5-6
DNA: TGTGCCAGCAGTTTTTTGAGGACAGGGAATACCCAGTACTTC; CDR3: CASSFLRTGNTQYF; J: TRBJ2-5; D: TRBD1; size: NA; V: TRBV12-3/TRBV12-4
DNA: TGCAGTGCTAGCTACGCGGGGGGGCCTCACGGGGAGCTGTTTTTT; CDR3: CSASYAGGPHGELFF; J: TRBJ2-2; D: TRBD2; size: many; V: TRBV20-1
DNA: TGCGCCAGCAGCCAAGTAGAGCGCGTGTCGGCGGGATCCCTAGGTGAGCAGTTCTTC; CDR3: CASSQVERVSAGSLGEQFF; J: TRBJ2-1; D: NA; size: many; V: TRBV4-1
DNA: TGCGCCAGCAGCGCGGCAACCAGAGGGGGGACAGGGAGAGATACGCAGTATTTT; CDR3: CASSAATRGGTGRDTQYF; J: TRBJ2-3; D: TRBD1; size: few; V: TRBV5-1
DNA: TGTGCCAGCAGCCAAGATCCCGGGACAGATTACGAGCAGTACTTC; CDR3: CASSQDPGTDYEQYF; J: TRBJ2-7; D: TRBD1; size: many; V: TRBV14
DNA: TGTGCCATCAGCCTTGGTGCCGGAGACTACGAGCAGTACTTC; CDR3: CAISLGAGDYEQYF; J: TRBJ2-7; D: NA; size: many; V: TRBV10-3
DNA: TGTGCCAGCTCACCAGTCGCAGGGTATAACGAGCAGTACTTC; CDR3: CASSPVAGYNEQYF; J: TRBJ2-7; D: NA; size: many; V: TRBV18
DNA: TGTGCCAGCAGCAGAGAGGACAGAAATCAGCCCCAGCATTTT; CDR3: CASSREDRNQPQHF; J: TRBJ1-5; D: NA; size: many; V: TRBV21-1
DNA: TGTGCCAGCAGCGCCGCTCCGACACCTACCTACGAGCAGTACTTC; CDR3: CASSAAPTPTYEQYF; J: TRBJ2-7; D: NA; size: NA; V: TRBV9
DNA: TGTGCCAGCAGCCTTACAGAGCCCAGTCTGAACACTGAAGCTTTCTTT; CDR3: CASSLTEPSLNTEAFF; J: TRBJ1-1; D: NA; size: many; V: TRBV7-8